This T cell receptor beta chain emerged from a study of OX40 agonist ivuxolimab in advanced cancers. Study summary: Of the patients, three showed partial responses, one with hepatocellular carcinoma and two with cutaneous melanoma. Regarding the study as a whole: Near-lowest levels of clonal expansion characterized partial responders at 0.1-3.0 mg/kg. Undetermined was the antigen specificity of the expanded peripheral T cells.

Anyone with autoimmune disease history or systemic immunosuppression was excluded. CDR1 is LGHNA, CDR2 YNFKEQ, per germline. The CDR3 is 19 residues long. V shed 0 bases and J shed 0 bases, with 21 bases lying between them. Sequencing was performed with immunoSEQ multiplex PCR; in TCRdb, only in-frame clones are kept and a portion is missing. Seen here are 45,000 to 65,000 clones, around 91% observed once, and the top ten hold roughly a tenth. As regards this clone: Its antigen is currently unknown.

The material sequenced was CD4+ or CD8+ T cells sorted from blood, taken in a trial of the OX40 agonist ivuxolimab. The chain has TRBV4-2 and TRBJ2-7, with D tentatively TRBD1 (5 bases). This TCR was sampled from an adult with an advanced solid tumor such as melanoma, head and neck, liver or kidney cancer. CDR3 DNA: TGTGCCAGCAGCCAAGACCACCTTCAGGGAACTGGGCTCTCCTACGAGCAGTACTTC. It specifies CASSQDHLQGTGLSYEQYF.